This T cell receptor (beta chain) emerged from a study of cytomegalovirus exposure and HLA in healthy donors. The study ran its PCR with 60 Vbeta and 13 Jbeta primers. Authors' data handling: As a later analysis found, there were 78 million or so unique TCR beta chains, of which roughly 11 million were shared. Using immunoSEQ multiplex PCR, the repertoire was profiled, and TCRdb retains in-frame clones only, with some absent. V and J calls and clone size come straight from that table; D and trimming were deduced from the DNA. The sample shows some 190,000 clones, about three quarters of them seen only once. In the case of this clone: Its antigen is not identified.

Overall study findings and caveats: Trimming of TCR beta V- and J-genes showed a link, identified in a later analysis, to a missense DCLRE1C variant.

This CDR3 contains 14 residues. In germline, CDR1 is SGHRS, CDR2 YFSETQ. V was cut by 2 bases and J by 0 bases, with 8 bases left in between. The receptor was isolated from a woman aged 35 to 49 in good health and CMV-seronegative. The specimen was PBMCs. This rearrangement joins TRBV5-1 to TRBJ1-1; a possible D gene is TRBD1 (6 bases). The CDR3 is CASSFGQLNTEAFF. The CDR3, as DNA: TGCGCCAGCAGCTTCGGACAGCTGAACACTGAAGCTTTCTTT.